These 15 T cell receptor beta chains were all obtained from the same sample, sequenced in a study of beta chain features in type 1 diabetes. Expressed TCRB transcripts were sequenced because the isolated RNA had all been reverse transcribed beforehand. Produced via immunoSEQ multiplex PCR; TCRdb's table is partial and in-frame only. The table has over 150,000 clones, more than 10% seen once. Source material: central memory CD4+ T cells from blood. The receptor set was obtained from a woman aged 18 to 35 in good health.

This clone came up a few times. The CDR3 reads CASSPGLITDTQYF. As DNA, the CDR3 is TGTGCCAGCAGCCCGGGACTGATAACAGATACGCAGTATTTT. V gene TRBV5-6 combines with J gene TRBJ2-3, with a possible D match to TRBD2 (6 bases). The CDR3 spans 14 residues. V lost 4 bases, J lost 3 bases, and 12 bases lay in between. CDR1 and CDR2 (germline): SGHDT, YYEEEE.

This rearrangement joins TRBV29-1 to TRBJ2-2; TRBD1 matches 8 bases. J gave up 3 bases and V 5 bases, and 5 bases lay outside the gene matches. The CDR3 has 14 residues. The V gene's germline CDR1 is SQVTM and CDR2 ANQGSEA. The CDR3 reads CSVPDRGDTGELFF. The CDR3 DNA sequence: TGCAGCGTTCCAGACAGGGGAGACACCGGGGAGCTGTTTTTT.

This clone was seen a few times. V gene TRBV23-1 combines with J gene TRBJ2-7; 7 bases line up with TRBD1. TRBV23-1 is an ORF, and what it does is uncertain. CDR3 length: 14 amino acids. V lost 4 bases to trimming and J lost 3 bases; unmatched junction nucleotides: 6. The CDR3 DNA sequence: TGCGCCAGCAGTCCAAGTGACAGGGTCTACGAGCAGTACTTC. Translating gives CASSPSDRVYEQYF.

This rearrangement joins TRBV5-8 to TRBJ1-3; no definite D call. V was cut by 4 bases and J by 3 bases, with 5 bases left in between. Germline assignment: CDR1 SGHTS and CDR2 YDEGEE. This CDR3 contains 12 residues. In DNA, the CDR3 is TGTGCCAGCAGCCTGAGTGGAAACACCATATATTTT. It translates to CASSLSGNTIYF.

Only one count was recorded for this clone. The chain has TRBV5-4 and TRBJ1-2; tentatively, D is TRBD1 (6 bases). This CDR3 comprises 15 residues. The germline gives CDR1 SGHNT, CDR2 YYREEE (reference sequence). V lost 0 bases and J lost 3, with 12 bases in between. CDR3 protein: CASSLEGTRDYGYTF. The CDR3 DNA reads TGTGCCAGCAGCTTGGAAGGGACACGAGACTATGGCTACACCTTC.

This clone occurred many times. Germline is not matched at one junction end, which may reflect a read error. This chain connects TRBV23-1 to TRBJ2-3, with 7 bases matching TRBD1. TRBV23-1 is marked as an open reading frame, function uncertain. The CDR3 sequence is 11 residues long. The CDR3 spells CASSQSVQGDF. Written as DNA, the CDR3 is TGCGCCAGCAGTCAATCGGTCCAGGGGGATTTT.

V usage is TRBV27 and J usage is TRBJ2-2; D is uncertain. Germline lookup yields CDR1 MNHEY and CDR2 SMNVEV (reference sequence). The CDR3 is made up of 16 amino acids. Trimming stripped 1 base from V and 0 bases from J, with 9 bases between. The CDR3 sequence: CASSLYWASNTGELFF. DNA of the CDR3: TGTGCCAGCAGTTTATATTGGGCCTCGAACACCGGGGAGCTGTTTTTT.

This clone has only a few counts. The chain recombines TRBV5-1 with TRBJ2-7; D may be TRBD2 (7 bases). In germline, CDR1 is SGHRS, CDR2 YFSETQ. The CDR3 totals 14 residues. Trimming removed 3 bases from V and 3 bases from J, with 13 bases in between. The CDR3 sequence is CASSWGGANYEQYF. CDR3 DNA sequence: TGCGCCAGCAGCTGGGGGGGGGCGAACTACGAGCAGTACTTC. The entire variable domain, with the rest obtained from reference TRBV5-1 and TRBJ2-7, is as follows: KAGVTQTPRYLIKTRGQQVTLSCSPISGHRSVSWYQQTPGQGLQFLFEYFSETQRNKGNFPGRFSGRQFSNSRSEMNVSTLELGDSALYLCASSWGGANYEQYFGPGTRLTVT.

A note on this clone: The junction departs from germline at one end; a sequencing error may be responsible. V gene TRBV30 combines with J gene TRBJ1-6; D may be TRBD1 (5 bases). The germline CDR1 and CDR2 sequences are GTSNPN and SVGIG (reference sequence). This CDR3 contains 16 residues. CDR3 DNA sequence: TGTGCCTGGAGGGATCAGGGAGGCTCCTCTAATTCACCCCTCCACTTT. Residues: CAWRDQGGSSNSPLHF.

In this sample, this clone turned up a few times. The chain has TRBV5-1 and TRBJ2-5; unclear D gene. CDR3 length: 13 residues. Trimming took 3 bases from V and 2 from J, leaving 8 bases between them. Germline CDR1 SGHRS, CDR2 YFSETQ. Written as DNA, the CDR3 is TGCGCCAGCAGCTGGGCAGCTCAAGAGACCCAGTACTTC. This codes for CASSWAAQETQYF.

This clone was counted a few times. The V gene is TRBV10-2, the J gene TRBJ2-5, with D possibly TRBD2 on 7 matching bases. This CDR3 region has 15 residues. Germline V gives CDR1 WSHSY, CDR2 SAAADI. Trimming pared 4 bases from V and 5 bases from J, leaving 17 bases between. The CDR3: CASSVGGSRGETQYF. In nucleotides, the CDR3 is TGCGCCAGCAGTGTGGGCGGGAGCAGGGGCGAGACCCAGTACTTC.

The sample holds a few counts of this clone. This chain joins TRBV18 and TRBJ2-2; 8 bases are a match to TRBD1. The germline V gene has CDR1 KGHSH and CDR2 LQKENI. The ends lost 6 bases at V and 1 base at J; junction bases unmatched: 4. This CDR3 contains 15 residues. The CDR3 sequence is CASSSTGVNTGELFF. CDR3 DNA sequence: TGTGCCAGCTCTTCGACAGGGGTGAACACCGGGGAGCTGTTTTTT.

This chain connects TRBV29-1 to TRBJ2-5; tentatively, D is TRBD2 (7 bases). The germline gives CDR1 SQVTM, CDR2 ANQGSEA. CDR3 length equals 15 residues. V gave up 0 bases and J gave up 5 bases, with 16 bases separating them. CDR3 residues: CSVEDTAQGGETQYF. The CDR3, as DNA: TGCAGCGTTGAAGATACGGCACAGGGAGGGGAGACCCAGTACTTC.

This chain connects TRBV4-3 to TRBJ2-5; a possible D gene is TRBD2 (5 bases). V was clipped by 0 bases and J by 5 bases, with 7 bases between them. The CDR3 is 13 residues long. Germline CDR1 and CDR2: LGHNA and YSLEER. The CDR3 region is CASSQDRRETQYF. In DNA form, the CDR3 reads TGCGCCAGCAGCCAAGATCGGAGGGAGACCCAGTACTTC.

V is TRBV4-3 and J is TRBJ2-1; 13 bases map to TRBD2. After removal of 3 bases from V and 3 bases from J, the junction contained 2 bases not matched to a gene. Germline assignment: CDR1 LGHNA and CDR2 YSLEER. CDR3 length: 16 amino acids. The CDR3 DNA reads as TGCGCCAGCAGCCAGGGACTAGCGGGGATCTACAATGAGCAGTTCTTC. Translation gives CASSQGLAGIYNEQFF.